This is a list of T cell receptor beta chains from one sample in a study of cytomegalovirus exposure and HLA in healthy donors. The data were produced by immunoSEQ multiplex PCR, yet TCRdb's version contains in-frame clones alone and is incomplete. This sample yields fewer than 200,000 clones, of which about 78% are seen a single time; 4.5% to 6% belongs to the top ten. Material: PBMCs. The receptors here all came from a man in his forties in good health and CMV-seronegative. CDR3s include the opening cysteine and the closing phenylalanine or tryptophan. D genes are given only for firm matches. Clone size is stated in some rows and not others, as once, few, many or a class when expanded.

abundance	v_gene	d_gene	j_gene	CDR3aa	CDR3nt
.	TRBV25-1	TRBD1	TRBJ1-2	CASSDGTAVKRYTF	TGTGCCAGCAGTGATGGGACAGCGGTCAAACGCTACACCTTC
few	TRBV9	.	TRBJ1-2	CASSVTGTPYGYTF	TGTGCCAGCAGCGTTACCGGGACACCGTATGGCTACACCTTC
.	TRBV6-5	TRBD1	TRBJ1-2	CASSRPGQGLYGYTF	TGTGCCAGCAGCAGGCCGGGACAGGGGCTCTATGGCTACACCTTC
.	TRBV19	.	TRBJ2-4	CASSPLAKNIQYF	TGTGCCAGTAGTCCCCTAGCCAAAAACATTCAGTACTTC
.	TRBV7-2	.	TRBJ1-2	CASSLKSAGENYGYTF	TGTGCCAGCAGCTTAAAGTCTGCCGGGGAAAACTATGGCTACACCTTC
.	TRBV27	TRBD1	TRBJ2-7	CASSTGTGYSYEQYF	TGTGCCAGCAGTACCGGGACAGGGTACTCCTACGAGCAGTACTTC
.	TRBV18	TRBD1	TRBJ2-7	CASSHRDRGNEQYF	TGTGCCAGCTCGCACCGGGACAGGGGTAATGAGCAGTACTTC
.	TRBV18	TRBD2	TRBJ2-7	CASSATSGASYEQYF	TGTGCCAGCTCAGCCACTAGCGGGGCCTCCTACGAGCAGTACTTC
.	TRBV18	TRBD2	TRBJ2-1	CASSPPSGMDEQFF	TGTGCCAGCTCACCACCGAGCGGGATGGATGAGCAGTTCTTC
.	TRBV5-5	.	TRBJ1-1	CASSLGTLGTEAFF	TGTGCCAGCAGCTTAGGGACTCTCGGCACTGAAGCTTTCTTT
.	TRBV7-9	.	TRBJ2-3	CASSLEEGTQYF	TGTGCCAGCAGCTTAGAAGAGGGTACGCAGTATTTT
.	TRBV11-3	.	TRBJ2-5	CASTFGLGGEETQYF	TGTGCCAGCACCTTCGGGTTGGGGGGAGAGGAGACCCAGTACTTC
.	TRBV7-9	TRBD1	TRBJ2-3	CASSTHTTGGTQYF	TGTGCCAGCAGCACTCATACGACAGGGGGCACGCAGTATTTT
.	TRBV5-1	.	TRBJ1-1	CASSTLDTLNTEAFF	TGCGCCAGCAGCACCCTGGACACATTGAACACTGAAGCTTTCTTT
once	TRBV5-4	.	TRBJ1-1	CASSPGKLNTEAFF	TGTGCCAGCAGCCCAGGAAAATTGAACACTGAAGCTTTCTTT
.	TRBV2	TRBD2	TRBJ2-1	CASSDAGLAGGSYNEQFF	TGTGCCAGCAGTGACGCGGGACTAGCGGGAGGGTCCTACAATGAGCAGTTCTTC
.	TRBV18	.	TRBJ1-5	CASSQGTSNQPQHF	TGTGCCAGCTCTCAGGGGACGAGCAATCAGCCCCAGCATTTT
.	TRBV5-6	TRBD1	TRBJ2-3	CASSTDRGRPDTQYF	TGTGCCAGCAGCACTGACAGGGGGCGGCCAGATACGCAGTATTTT
.	TRBV2	.	TRBJ1-2	CASSWQNGYGYTF	TGTGCCAGCAGTTGGCAGAATGGCTATGGCTACACCTTC
once	TRBV10-1	TRBD2	TRBJ2-1	CASSSGLAGNNEQFF	TGCGCCAGCAGCAGCGGACTAGCGGGGAATAATGAGCAGTTCTTC
.	TRBV27	TRBD2	TRBJ2-5	CASSRTSLGTTQETQYF	TGTGCCAGCTCAAGAACCTCCCTCGGGACTACTCAAGAGACCCAGTACTTC
few	TRBV4-3	TRBD1	TRBJ2-7	CASSLVTGAYEQYF	TGCGCCAGCAGCCTTGTAACAGGGGCCTACGAGCAGTACTTC
.	TRBV9	TRBD1	TRBJ2-1	CASSFNRGDNEQFF	TGTGCCAGCAGCTTTAACAGGGGGGACAATGAGCAGTTCTTC
.	TRBV21-1	.	TRBJ2-1	CASSKGQGNEQFF	TGTGCCAGCAGCAAAGGGCAGGGGAATGAGCAGTTCTTC
.	TRBV25-1	.	TRBJ2-7	CASSLQGTTYEQYF	TGTGCCAGCAGCCTACAGGGAACCACCTACGAGCAGTACTTC
.	TRBV7-3	TRBD2	TRBJ2-1	CASSLWGPGLAGVDEQFF	TGTGCCAGCAGCTTATGGGGGCCGGGACTAGCGGGGGTCGATGAGCAGTTCTTC
.	TRBV25-1	TRBD2	TRBJ2-7	CASTYSGEQYF	TGTGCCAGCACTTATAGCGGGGAGCAGTACTTC
.	TRBV5-4	.	TRBJ2-7	CASSLAGAGYEQYF	TGTGCCAGCAGCTTGGCCGGTGCGGGCTACGAGCAGTACTTC
.	TRBV5-1	.	TRBJ1-1	CASRPGEGRRAFF	TGCGCCAGCAGACCCGGGGAGGGACGGAGAGCTTTCTTT
few	TRBV27	TRBD1	TRBJ1-2	CASSMTGGGYTF	TGTGCCAGCAGTATGACAGGGGGTGGCTACACCTTC
few	TRBV6-5	.	TRBJ1-1	CASSRTTGEAFF	TGTGCCAGCAGTCGGACTACGGGCGAAGCTTTCTTT
.	TRBV4-3	.	TRBJ1-5	CASSQEGGGGQPQHF	TGCGCCAGCAGCCAAGAGGGGGGGGGAGGTCAGCCCCAGCATTTT
.	TRBV18	.	TRBJ1-5	CASSPSQGIGPQHF	TGTGCCAGCTCACCTTCGCAGGGCATCGGGCCCCAGCATTTT
.	TRBV6-5	.	TRBJ1-1	CASSSWGRANTEAFF	TGTGCCAGCAGTTCCTGGGGCAGGGCGAACACTGAAGCTTTCTTT
.	TRBV19	.	TRBJ1-5	CASNNGGYSNQPQHF	TGTGCCAGTAATAATGGGGGCTATAGCAATCAGCCCCAGCATTTT
.	TRBV9	TRBD1	TRBJ2-2	CASSPRQGSSTGELFF	TGTGCCAGCAGCCCCCGACAGGGGTCGAGCACCGGGGAGCTGTTTTTT
once	TRBV7-2	.	TRBJ1-5	CASSLGTKNQPQHF	TGTGCCAGCAGCCTCGGGACAAAGAATCAGCCCCAGCATTTT
.	TRBV9	TRBD2	TRBJ2-7	CASSAGLPYEQYF	TGTGCCAGCAGTGCGGGACTACCCTACGAGCAGTACTTC
.	TRBV5-1	.	TRBJ1-1	CASSLSLGVNTEAFF	TGCGCCAGCAGCTTGAGCTTAGGGGTTAACACTGAAGCTTTCTTT
.	TRBV19	TRBD1	TRBJ1-5	CASSSGRTGTHNQPQHF	TGTGCCAGTAGTAGCGGACGGACAGGAACTCATAATCAGCCCCAGCATTTT
.	TRBV7-2	TRBD1	TRBJ2-6	CASSRDSSGANVLTF	TGTGCCAGCAGCAGGGACAGCTCTGGGGCCAACGTCCTGACTTTC
.	TRBV4-1	.	TRBJ2-7	CASSQVMGSAYEQYF	TGCGCCAGCAGCCAAGTCATGGGCTCGGCCTACGAGCAGTACTTC
.	TRBV27	.	TRBJ2-7	CASSFGNNYEQYF	TGTGCCAGCAGTTTTGGCAACAACTACGAGCAGTACTTC
.	TRBV5-1	TRBD1	TRBJ2-7	CASSLATGTGAYEQYF	TGCGCCAGCAGCTTGGCAACCGGGACAGGGGCCTACGAGCAGTACTTC
.	TRBV27	.	TRBJ2-1	CASSFSGVAYNEQFF	TGTGCCAGCAGTTTCTCAGGGGTTGCCTACAATGAGCAGTTCTTC
.	TRBV5-1	TRBD1	TRBJ2-5	CASSGSQGATETQYF	TGCGCCAGCAGCGGGAGTCAGGGGGCAACGGAGACCCAGTACTTC
.	TRBV9	.	TRBJ1-1	CASSPSVAGEAFF	TGTGCCAGCAGCCCTAGCGTGGCGGGAGAAGCTTTCTTT
.	TRBV7-9	.	TRBJ2-5	CASGAPVRETQYF	TGTGCCAGCGGGGCTCCGGTTCGGGAGACCCAGTACTTC
.	TRBV6-5	.	TRBJ2-7	CASSSLQGRFTHEQYF	TGTGCCAGCAGTTCCCTCCAGGGGCGATTCACCCACGAGCAGTACTTC
.	TRBV2	.	TRBJ2-5	CASSEGQGNQETQYF	TGTGCCAGCAGTGAAGGTCAGGGGAATCAAGAGACCCAGTACTTC
.	TRBV7-7	TRBD2	TRBJ2-3	CASSYGGGPGDTQYF	TGTGCCAGCAGCTACGGGGGGGGGCCTGGAGATACGCAGTATTTT
.	TRBV30	.	TRBJ1-1	CAWSADSMNTEAFF	TGTGCCTGGAGTGCGGACAGTATGAACACTGAAGCTTTCTTT
.	TRBV7-2	TRBD2	TRBJ2-2	CASSSIAGSGELFF	TGTGCCAGCAGCTCTATAGCGGGATCTGGGGAGCTGTTTTTT
.	TRBV19	TRBD1	TRBJ2-2	CASSSDRVNTGELFF	TGTGCCAGTAGTTCGGACAGGGTGAACACCGGGGAGCTGTTTTTT
.	TRBV21-1	.	TRBJ1-6	CASSKEGWTGENSPLHF	TGTGCCAGCAGCAAAGAAGGCTGGACAGGGGAAAATTCACCCCTCCACTTT
.	TRBV4-3	.	TRBJ2-3	CASSQDRSTDTQYF	TGCGCCAGCAGCCAAGACCGGAGCACAGATACGCAGTATTTT
.	TRBV6-5	.	TRBJ2-3	CASSQMGRDTQYF	TGTGCCAGCAGTCAGATGGGGAGGGATACGCAGTATTTT